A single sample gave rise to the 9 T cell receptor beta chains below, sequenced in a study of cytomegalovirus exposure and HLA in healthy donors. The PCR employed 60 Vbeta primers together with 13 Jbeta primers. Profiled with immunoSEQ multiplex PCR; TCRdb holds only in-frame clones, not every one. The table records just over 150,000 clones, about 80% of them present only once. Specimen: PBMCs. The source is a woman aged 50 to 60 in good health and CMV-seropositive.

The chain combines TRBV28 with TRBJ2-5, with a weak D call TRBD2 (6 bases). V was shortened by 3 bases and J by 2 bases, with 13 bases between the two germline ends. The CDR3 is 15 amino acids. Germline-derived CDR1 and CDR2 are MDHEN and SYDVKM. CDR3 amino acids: CASSFTLARQETQYF. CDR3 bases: TGTGCCAGCAGTTTCACCCTAGCGAGACAAGAGACCCAGTACTTC.

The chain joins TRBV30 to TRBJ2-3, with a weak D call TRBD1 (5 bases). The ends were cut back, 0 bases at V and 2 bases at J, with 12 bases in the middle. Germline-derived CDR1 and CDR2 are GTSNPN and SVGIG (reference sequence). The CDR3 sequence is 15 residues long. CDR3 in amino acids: CAWSVGATNTDTQYF. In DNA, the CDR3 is TGTGCCTGGAGTGTAGGGGCGACCAACACAGATACGCAGTATTTT.

CDR3 in DNA: TGTGCCAGCAGTTTACAAGCCCGGGGGGATTCACCCCTCCACTTT. Translation: CASSLQARGDSPLHF. The chain employs TRBV28 and TRBJ1-6; a possible D gene is TRBD1 (5 bases). Germline CDR1 and CDR2: MDHEN and SYDVKM. The CDR3 totals 15 residues. The V end was cut by 2 bases, the J end by 8 bases, with 13 bases between.

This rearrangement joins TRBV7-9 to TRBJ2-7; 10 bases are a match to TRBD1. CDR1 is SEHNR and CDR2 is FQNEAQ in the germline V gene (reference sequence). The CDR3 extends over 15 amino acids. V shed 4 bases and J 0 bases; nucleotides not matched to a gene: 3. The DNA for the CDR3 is TGTGCCAGCAGCTCCGACAGGGGGCCCTCCTACGAGCAGTACTTC. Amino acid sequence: CASSSDRGPSYEQYF.

The CDR3 sequence: CASSPPGTSGYEQYF. CDR3 coding DNA: TGTGCCAGCAGCCCCCCCGGGACTAGCGGCTACGAGCAGTACTTC. This chain links TRBV5-4 with TRBJ2-7, with TRBD2 identical over 11 bases. Germline V gives CDR1 SGHNT, CDR2 YYREEE (reference sequence). The CDR3 covers 15 residues. Trimming at V came to 4 bases and at J to 3 bases, leaving 6 bases not matched to a gene.

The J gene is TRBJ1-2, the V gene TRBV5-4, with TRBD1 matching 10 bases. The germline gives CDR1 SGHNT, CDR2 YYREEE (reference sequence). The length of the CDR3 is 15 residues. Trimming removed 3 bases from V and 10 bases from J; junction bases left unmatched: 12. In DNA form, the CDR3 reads TGTGCCAGCAGCTCCGTGGAGACAGGGGGCGTCTTCTACACCTTC. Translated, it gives CASSSVETGGVFYTF.

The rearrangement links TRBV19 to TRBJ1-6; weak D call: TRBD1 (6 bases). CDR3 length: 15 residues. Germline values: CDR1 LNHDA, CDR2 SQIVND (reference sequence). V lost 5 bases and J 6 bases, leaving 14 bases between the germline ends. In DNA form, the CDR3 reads TGTGCCAGTAGTCTAGCCGGACAGTCTAATTCACCCCTCCACTTT. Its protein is CASSLAGQSNSPLHF.

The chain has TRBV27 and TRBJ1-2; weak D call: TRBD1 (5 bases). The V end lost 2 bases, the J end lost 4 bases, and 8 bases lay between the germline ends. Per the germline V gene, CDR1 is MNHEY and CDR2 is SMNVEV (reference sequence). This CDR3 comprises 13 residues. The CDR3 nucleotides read TGTGCCAGCAGTTTACAGGGCCCCTATGGCTACACCTTC. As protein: CASSLQGPYGYTF.

CDR3 nucleotide sequence: TGTGCCAGCAGTGGGGGGACAGATAACTATGGCTACACCTTC. The encoded protein is CASSGGTDNYGYTF. The V call is TRBV2, the J call TRBJ1-2; TRBD1 agrees at 7 bases. The CDR3 totals 14 residues. The germline gives CDR1 SNHLY, CDR2 FYNNEI. V lost 4 bases to trimming and J lost 1 base; unmatched junction nucleotides: 3.